This T cell receptor beta chain is from a study of long-term antiretroviral therapy in people with HIV. Details on this clone: Its antigen is still unknown.

This CDR3 region has 14 residues. With 8 bases clipped from V and 8 bases from J, the junction kept 11 bases outside the gene matches. Germline assignment: CDR1 SNHLY and CDR2 FYNNEI. Run at survey level, the immunoSEQ assay was version v3.0. Assay used: immunoSEQ multiplex PCR; TCRdb lists only in-frame clones, some missing. The top ten clones hold 9% to 15% of a sample with around 17,000 clones, more than 75% of them seen once. Findings and limits, study-wide: Blood draws took place between about 2003 and 2018 and possibly involved older ART regimens. Clonotypes expanded prior to ART showed repertoire dominance at all sampled time points.

The TCR sequence derives from a man in his fifties or sixties with HIV. This chain links TRBV2 with TRBJ2-1; 8 bases match TRBD2. The starting material was unsorted PBMCs, obtained 6.9 years after starting antiretroviral therapy. The CDR3 nucleotides are TGTGCCAGCCTGCAGCGGGAGTGGAGGGATGAGCAGTTCTTC. It yields the protein CASLQREWRDEQFF. The full variable domain, rest sourced from reference TRBV2 and TRBJ2-1, is EPEVTQTPSHQVTQMGQEVILRCVPISNHLYFYWYRQILGQKVEFLVSFYNNEISEKSEIFDDQFSVERPDGSNFTLKIRSTKLEDSAMYFCASLQREWRDEQFFGPGTRLTVL.